This TCR beta chain was documented in a study of T-cell memory formation after mild COVID-19. For the study at large: The study found TCR clusters largely donor specific.

TCRdb called the 5' RACE reads again in MiXCR, with one record for every CDR3 protein. The table has about 62,000 distinct CDR3 sequences, roughly 10% seen once; the top ten hold less than 1.5%. Regarding the study as a whole: Chiefly within CM and EM were the contracting CD4+ clones; CD8+ ones were within EMRA. In pre-infection memory, a portion of responding clones appeared, which suggested that cross-reactive memory joined.

The germline V gene has CDR1 SGHRS and CDR2 YFSETQ. The CDR3 extends over 13 amino acids. Trimming removed 5 bases from V and 5 bases from J; junction bases left unmatched: 5. Remarks on this clonotype: The antigen remains unidentified. A much more abundant neighbour one base away suggests this may be a read error.

Sequencing was done on a sample of PBMCs or a T cell subset sorted from them (not recorded which). The chain uses TRBV5-1 and TRBJ1-1; 8 nucleotides match TRBD1. The sequence came from a man younger than 35 who had mild COVID-19 (a few samples of this study predate the infection). Cell type and time point are not known. The CDR3 spells CASSRTGHTEAFF. CDR3 DNA: TGCGCCAGCAGTAGGACAGGGCATACTGAAGCTTTCTTT.